The entry below gives a single TCR beta chain sequence along with its context. Antigen unknown. The data are from a study of graft-versus-host responses after intestinal transplantation. Assay: immunoSEQ multiplex PCR; the TCRdb copy retains only in-frame clones and omits some. The sample yields around 25,000 clones, about 80% seen once. Trimming cost V 6 bases and J 2 bases, with 10 bases left between them. This CDR3 has 13 residues. Germline V gene sequence: CDR1 SNHLY, CDR2 FYNNEI. The sequence came from a human donor who received an intestinal transplant. Sequenced here: unstimulated CD4+ T cells sorted from spleen or lymph node cells, sampled before intestinal transplant. The chain recombines TRBV2 with TRBJ1-2; possibly TRBD1 for D (5 bases). CDR3 in DNA: TGTGCCAGCAGCGTCGGACAAAACTATGGCTACACCTTC. This encodes CASSVGQNYGYTF.